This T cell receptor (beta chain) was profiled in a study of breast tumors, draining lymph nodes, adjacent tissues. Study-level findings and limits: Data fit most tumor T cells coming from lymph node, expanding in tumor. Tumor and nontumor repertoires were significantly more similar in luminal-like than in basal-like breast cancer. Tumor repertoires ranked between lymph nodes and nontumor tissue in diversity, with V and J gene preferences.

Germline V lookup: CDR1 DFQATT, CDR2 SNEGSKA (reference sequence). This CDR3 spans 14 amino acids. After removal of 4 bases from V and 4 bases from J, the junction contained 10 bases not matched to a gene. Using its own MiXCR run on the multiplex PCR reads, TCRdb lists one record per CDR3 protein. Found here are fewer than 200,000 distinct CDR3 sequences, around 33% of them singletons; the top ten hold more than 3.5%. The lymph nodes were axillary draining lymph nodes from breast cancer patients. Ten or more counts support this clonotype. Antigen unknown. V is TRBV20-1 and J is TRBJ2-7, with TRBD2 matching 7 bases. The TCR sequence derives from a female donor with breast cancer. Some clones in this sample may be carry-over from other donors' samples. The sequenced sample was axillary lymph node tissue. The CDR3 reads CSAIDRGGSYEQYF. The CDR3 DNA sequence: TGCAGTGCTATCGATCGCGGGGGTTCGTACGAGCAGTACTTC.